Reported below is one T cell receptor (beta chain). This sample was taken from a study of blood T cell repertoires in COVID-19. Whole-study context: From T cells, B-cell-depleted T cells, or PBMCs came the material, which was cDNA or gDNA.

In the original analysis: For nucleated cells, counts were estimated from reference gene primer amplification. Data came from immunoSEQ multiplex PCR; TCRdb stores just in-frame clones and leaves some out. D and trimming come from the DNA, and the V and J calls and clone size come from that table. The sample has 150,000 or so clones; around four fifths are singletons. V lost 8 bases to trimming and J lost 1 base, with 16 bases between them. This CDR3 spans 15 amino acids. Germline V gene lookup returns CDR1 LNHDA and CDR2 SQIVND (reference sequence). The genes are TRBV19 and TRBJ2-3, with D tentatively TRBD2 (5 bases). Sequenced sample: peripheral blood. The sequence was collected from a woman aged 55 to 70 with acute or convalescent COVID-19. The chain's CDR3 is CASGNSFSGTDTQYF. DNA of the CDR3: TGTGCCAGTGGAAATTCCTTTAGCGGCACAGATACGCAGTATTTT. Looking up the rest from reference TRBV19 and TRBJ2-3 gives the full variable domain: DGGITQSPKYLFRKEGQNVTLSCEQNLNHDAMYWYRQDPGQGLRLIYYSQIVNDFQKGDIAEGYSVSREKKESFPLTVTSAQKNPTAFYLCASGNSFSGTDTQYFGPGTRLTVL.